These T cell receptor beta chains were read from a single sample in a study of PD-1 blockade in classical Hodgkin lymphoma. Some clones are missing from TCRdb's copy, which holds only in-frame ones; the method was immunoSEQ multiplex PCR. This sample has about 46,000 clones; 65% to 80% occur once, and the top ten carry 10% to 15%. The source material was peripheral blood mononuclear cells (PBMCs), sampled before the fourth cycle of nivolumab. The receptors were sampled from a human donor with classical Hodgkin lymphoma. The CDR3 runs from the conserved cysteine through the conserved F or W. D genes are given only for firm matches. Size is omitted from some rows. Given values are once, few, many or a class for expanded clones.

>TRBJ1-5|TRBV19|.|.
TGTGCCAGTAGGGCTCGACGGAATAGCAATCAGCCCCAGCATTTT
CASRARRNSNQPQHF
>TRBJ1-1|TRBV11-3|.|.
TGTGCCAGCAGCTCCGACAGGAACACTGAAGCTTTCTTT
CASSSDRNTEAFF
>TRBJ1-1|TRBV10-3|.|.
TGTGCCATCAACCAGGAGAGAAACACTGAAGCTTTCTTT
CAINQERNTEAFF
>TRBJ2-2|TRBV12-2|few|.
TGTGCAAGTCGCTTAGTATCCCTCCGGGACAGGGGGGGTACCGGGGAGCTGTTTTTT
CASRLVSLRDRGGTGELFF
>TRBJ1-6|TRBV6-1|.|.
TGTGCCAGCAGTGAATGGGGGGGAACCTATAATTCACCCCTCCACTTT
CASSEWGGTYNSPLHF
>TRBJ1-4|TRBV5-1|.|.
TGCGCCAGCAGCTTGGGTGGCAGTAATGAAAAACTGTTTTTT
CASSLGGSNEKLFF
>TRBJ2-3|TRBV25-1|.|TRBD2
TGTGCCAGCAAAGGAGGACTAGGTACAGATACGCAGTATTTT
CASKGGLGTDTQYF
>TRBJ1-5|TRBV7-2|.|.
TGTGCCAGCAGCTTAGGTGTAGGGGCGGCCGAGCCCCAGCATTTT
CASSLGVGAAEPQHF
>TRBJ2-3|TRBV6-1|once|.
TGTGCCAGCAGTGAAGTTCTGGCGGGCTGGTCCTCAGATACGCAGTATTTT
CASSEVLAGWSSDTQYF
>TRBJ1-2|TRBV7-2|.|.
TGTGCCAGCAGCTTTACGGGGGACGCTAACTATGGCTACACCTTC
CASSFTGDANYGYTF
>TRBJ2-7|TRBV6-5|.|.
TGTGCCAGCAGTAACTCCTACGAGCAGTACTTC
CASSNSYEQYF
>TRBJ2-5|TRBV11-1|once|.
TGTGCCAGCAGCTTGCACAGGGAAGAGACCCAGTACTTC
CASSLHREETQYF
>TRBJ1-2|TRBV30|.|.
TGTGCCTGGAGTGTACTAACGCGGCAGAGATACTATGGCTACACCTTC
CAWSVLTRQRYYGYTF
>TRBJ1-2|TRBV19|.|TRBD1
TGTGCCAGTAGTATAGATCCAGGGGGCAGTGGCTACACCTTC
CASSIDPGGSGYTF
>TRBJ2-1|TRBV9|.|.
TGTGCCAGCAGCGTAGAACCGGACAATGAGCAGTTCTTC
CASSVEPDNEQFF
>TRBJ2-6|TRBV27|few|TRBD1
TGTGCCAGCAGTTTATACGGGACAGGGGGCTCTGGGGCCAACGTCCTGACTTTC
CASSLYGTGGSGANVLTF
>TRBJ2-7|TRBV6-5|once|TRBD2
TGTGCCAGCAGTTACGGGACTAGCTCCTACGAGCAGTACTTC
CASSYGTSSYEQYF
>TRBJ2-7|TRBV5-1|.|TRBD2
TGCGCCAGCAGCCTGGGATCGACTAGCGGTTCCTACGAGCAGTACTTC
CASSLGSTSGSYEQYF
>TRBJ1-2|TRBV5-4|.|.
TGTGCCAGCAGCTTGGTCCGGGGGAACTATGGCTACACCTTC
CASSLVRGNYGYTF
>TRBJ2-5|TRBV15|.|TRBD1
TGTGCCACCAGCATCGATGGACAGGGGTACGAGACCCAGTACTTC
CATSIDGQGYETQYF
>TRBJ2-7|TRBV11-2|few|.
TGTGCCAGCAGCCGGGGAGGGGGCAGGTACGAGCAGTACTTC
CASSRGGGRYEQYF
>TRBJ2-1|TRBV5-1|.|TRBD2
TGCGCCAGCAGTACGGGAGGGCAGTACAATGAGCAGTTCTTC
CASSTGGQYNEQFF
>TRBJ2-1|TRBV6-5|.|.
TGTGCCAGCAGTTACTCCGGCGATGAGCAGTTCTTC
CASSYSGDEQFF
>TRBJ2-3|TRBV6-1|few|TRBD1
TGTGCCAGCAGTGAAGTAGGGGGCGTTAGCACAGATACGCAGTATTTT
CASSEVGGVSTDTQYF
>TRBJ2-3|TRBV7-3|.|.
TGTGCCAGCAGCCGTACAAACCACCCAGATACGCAGTATTTT
CASSRTNHPDTQYF
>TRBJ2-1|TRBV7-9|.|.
TGTGCCAGCAGCTTCTACAATGAGCAGTTCTTC
CASSFYNEQFF
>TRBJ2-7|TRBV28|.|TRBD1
TGTGCCAGCAGTTTACCAGGGACAGGGATGAGTGAGCAGTACTTC
CASSLPGTGMSEQYF
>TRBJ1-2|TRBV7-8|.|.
TGTGCCAGCAGCTCCTCCGTTGGAAGCTATGGCTACACCTTC
CASSSSVGSYGYTF
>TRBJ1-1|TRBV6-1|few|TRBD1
TGTGCCAGCAGGGGAAGACGGACAGGGAACACTGAAGCTTTCTTT
CASRGRRTGNTEAFF
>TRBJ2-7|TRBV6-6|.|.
TGTGCCAGCAGTTACTCCCGGAGCTCCTACGAGCAGTACTTC
CASSYSRSSYEQYF
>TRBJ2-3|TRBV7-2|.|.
TGTGCCAGCAGCTTAAGTAACTTCGAGGATACGCAGTATTTT
CASSLSNFEDTQYF
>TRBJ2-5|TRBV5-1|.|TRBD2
TGCGCCAGCAGCTTCGGGGGGTGGATAGGGGCTGCTGAGACCCAGTACTTC
CASSFGGWIGAAETQYF
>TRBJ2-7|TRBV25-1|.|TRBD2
TGTGCCAGCAGTGGGACTAGCGGGCCCTACGAGCAGTACTTC
CASSGTSGPYEQYF
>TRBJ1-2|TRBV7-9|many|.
TGTGCCAGCAGCCATACTTCGACCAGCTACACCTTC
CASSHTSTSYTF
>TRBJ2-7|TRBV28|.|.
TGTGCCAGCAGCCCAGGACTACCCTACGAGCAGTACTTC
CASSPGLPYEQYF
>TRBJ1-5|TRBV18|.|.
TGTGCCAGCTCACCACCTGGAAGGCCCCAGCATTTT
CASSPPGRPQHF
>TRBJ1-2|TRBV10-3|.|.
TGTGCCATCAGTGAGGCAGGGGAGGATGGCTACACCTTC
CAISEAGEDGYTF
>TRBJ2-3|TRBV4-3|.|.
TGCGCCAGCAGCCAAGATTCTGGGACCACAGATACGCAGTATTTT
CASSQDSGTTDTQYF
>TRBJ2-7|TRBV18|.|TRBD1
TGTGCCAGCTCACCACCGGGACAGTCCTTTGGGGAGCAGTACTTC
CASSPPGQSFGEQYF
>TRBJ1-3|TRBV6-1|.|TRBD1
TGTGCCAGCAGGCGGACAGGCCGAGACACCATATATTTT
CASRRTGRDTIYF
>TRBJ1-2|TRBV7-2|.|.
TGTGCCAGCAGCTTAAGAACAAGCAACTATGGCTACACCTTC
CASSLRTSNYGYTF
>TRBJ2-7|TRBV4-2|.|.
TGTGCCAGCAGCCAATTTAAGGGTCTTACCTACGAGCAGTACTTC
CASSQFKGLTYEQYF
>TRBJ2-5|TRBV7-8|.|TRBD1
TGTGCCAGCAGCTTAGCGGCGAGGACAGGGGGAGAGACCCAGTACTTC
CASSLAARTGGETQYF
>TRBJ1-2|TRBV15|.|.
TGTGCCACCAGCAGAGAGCGGGAATCTATAGGCTACACCTTC
CATSRERESIGYTF
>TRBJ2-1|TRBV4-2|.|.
TGTGCCAGCAGCCAAGAAACGGGAGAGGTCTCCAATGAGCAGTTCTTC
CASSQETGEVSNEQFF
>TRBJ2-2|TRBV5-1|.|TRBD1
TGCGCCAGCAGCCCGACAGGGAAGAACACCGGGGAGCTGTTTTTT
CASSPTGKNTGELFF
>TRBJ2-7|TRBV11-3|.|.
TGTGCCAGCAGCTTAAGGTCAGGGCTCTCCTACGAGCAGTACTTC
CASSLRSGLSYEQYF
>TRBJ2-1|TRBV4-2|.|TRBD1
TGTGCCAGCAGCCAAGAACCCGGGACAGGGATCGCCTACAATGAGCAGTTCTTC
CASSQEPGTGIAYNEQFF
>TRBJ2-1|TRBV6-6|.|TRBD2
TGTGCCAGCAGTCCTAGCGGATCCTACAATGAGCAGTTCTTC
CASSPSGSYNEQFF
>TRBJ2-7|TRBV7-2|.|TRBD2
TGTGCCAGCAGCTTCGCCTTAGGTGGCGGGAGTTTGTACGAGCAGTACTTC
CASSFALGGGSLYEQYF
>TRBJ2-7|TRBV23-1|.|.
TGCGCCAGCAGCCACCTCGGGCTCGGGGCCACCTACGAGCAGTACTTC
CASSHLGLGATYEQYF
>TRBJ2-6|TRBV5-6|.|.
TGTGCCAGCAGTTGGAGGTTTTCTGGGGCCAACGTCCTGACTTTC
CASSWRFSGANVLTF
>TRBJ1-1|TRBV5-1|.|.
TGCGCCAGCAGCGTTTTTGCATGGGAGAACACTGAAGCTTTCTTT
CASSVFAWENTEAFF
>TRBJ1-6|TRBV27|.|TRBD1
TGTGCCAGCAGTTTATTTCGTCAAACAGGGGGTCGTAATTCACCCCTCCACTTT
CASSLFRQTGGRNSPLHF
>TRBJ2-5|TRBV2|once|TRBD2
TGTGCCAGCAGTCAGGGACTAGCGGGAGGCGCTCAAGAGACCCAGTACTTC
CASSQGLAGGAQETQYF
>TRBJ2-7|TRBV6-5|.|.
TGTGCCAGCAGACCCCAGGGGACCGAGCAGTACTTC
CASRPQGTEQYF
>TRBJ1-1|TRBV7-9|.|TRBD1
TGTGCCAGCAGCCGGCGGGGAGCAGGGGGCAACACTGAAGCTTTCTTT
CASSRRGAGGNTEAFF
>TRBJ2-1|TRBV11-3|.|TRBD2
TGTGCCAGCAGCTTAGGTACTAGCGGAAACAATGAGCAGTTCTTC
CASSLGTSGNNEQFF
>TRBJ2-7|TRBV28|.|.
TGTGCCAGCACTAGTCCGGGATCCTACGAGCAGTACTTC
CASTSPGSYEQYF